Listed below are T cell receptor beta chains from one sample, sequenced in a study of T cell repertoires in cytomegalovirus infection. TCRdb called the reads again in MiXCR, with one record for every CDR3 protein. The sample lists roughly 150,000 distinct CDR3 sequences, roughly 20% occurring once. These receptors have no known antigen. Sequenced here: CD8+ T cells from cultured PBMCs, sampled from culture after CMV antigen stimulation. These receptors came from a human donor in good health (CMV status not recorded). Some clones in this sample may be carry-over from other donors' samples. The CDR3 runs from the conserved cysteine through the conserved F or W. The D gene is left open where the match is weak. Clone size, where shown, is once, few, many, or a class for clones that have expanded.

clone_size	v_call	j_call	d_call	cdr3_aa	cdr3_nt
few	TRBV6-2/TRBV6-3	TRBJ1-5	-	CASSYSGRAQPQHF	TGTGCCAGCAGTTACTCCGGGAGAGCTCAGCCCCAGCATTTT
-	TRBV7-2	TRBJ2-7	TRBD2	CASSLLAGPADEQYF	TGTGCCAGCAGCTTACTAGCGGGACCTGCCGACGAGCAGTACTTC
once	TRBV7-9	TRBJ2-1	-	CASSSLLERRSYNEQFF	TGTGCCAGCAGCTCCCTCCTGGAGCGGCGCTCCTACAATGAGCAGTTCTTC
-	TRBV6-5	TRBJ1-6	TRBD1	CASSQETGGLSPLHF	TGTGCCAGCAGTCAAGAGACAGGGGGTCTGTCACCCCTCCACTTT
few	TRBV12-3/TRBV12-4	TRBJ2-3	-	CASTLTGTQYF	TGTGCCAGCACCCTAACGGGGACGCAGTATTTT
-	TRBV6-6	TRBJ1-3	TRBD1	CASRGQGSSGNTIYF	TGTGCCAGCAGGGGACAGGGTAGCTCTGGAAACACCATATATTTT
few	TRBV7-9	TRBJ2-7	-	CASSFTDRPYEQYF	TGTGCCAGCAGCTTTACCGACAGACCCTACGAGCAGTACTTC
few	TRBV24-1	TRBJ2-2	-	CATSDPTGRAGELFF	TGTGCCACCAGTGATCCGACAGGGAGGGCCGGGGAGCTGTTTTTT
-	TRBV27	TRBJ2-6	-	CASSLEGGANVLTF	TGTGCCAGCAGTTTAGAAGGGGGGGCCAACGTCCTGACTTTC
few	TRBV7-9	TRBJ2-7	-	CASSYQQEYEQYF	TGTGCCAGCAGTTACCAACAAGAGTACGAGCAGTACTTC
-	TRBV18	TRBJ2-3	-	CASSPPSETDTQYF	TGTGCCAGCTCACCACCCAGTGAGACAGATACGCAGTATTTT
few	TRBV7-9	TRBJ2-1	-	CASSSATGLYREEQFF	TGTGCCAGCAGCTCCGCGACGGGACTGTACAGGGAGGAGCAGTTCTTC
few	TRBV11-2	TRBJ2-2	-	CASSPAPGHMNTGELFF	TGTGCCAGCAGCCCAGCGCCGGGACACATGAACACCGGGGAGCTGTTTTTT
-	TRBV7-9	TRBJ2-7	TRBD2	CASSYGLAGLTSYEQYF	TGTGCCAGCAGCTATGGACTAGCGGGGTTAACCTCCTACGAGCAGTACTTC
-	TRBV12-3/TRBV12-4	TRBJ2-7	TRBD1	CASSGDRKTYEQYF	TGTGCCAGCAGTGGGGACAGAAAAACCTACGAGCAGTACTTC
few	TRBV27	TRBJ1-1	TRBD1	CASKDRGIADTEAFF	TGTGCCAGTAAGGACAGGGGGATTGCGGACACTGAAGCTTTCTTT
few	TRBV27	TRBJ1-5	TRBD1	CASRPTGEYRQPQHF	TGTGCCAGCCGCCCGACAGGGGAGTATAGGCAGCCCCAGCATTTT
-	TRBV7-9	TRBJ2-7	-	CASSIRHYEQYF	TGTGCCAGCAGCATTAGGCACTACGAGCAGTACTTC
-	TRBV18	TRBJ1-1	-	CASSTGSWRLNTEAFF	TGTGCCAGCTCAACGGGGTCGTGGCGGCTGAACACTGAAGCTTTCTTT
few	TRBV14	TRBJ2-5	-	CASRETGTETQYF	TGTGCCAGCAGGGAAACAGGGACGGAGACCCAGTACTTC
few	TRBV6-8	TRBJ1-2	-	CASWRSNRDNYGYTF	TGTGCCAGCTGGCGGAGCAACAGGGACAACTATGGCTACACCTTC
-	TRBV11-3	TRBJ2-5	-	CASSERHLQETQYF	TGTGCCAGCAGCGAGCGACATCTTCAAGAGACCCAGTACTTC
-	TRBV7-6	TRBJ1-3	-	CASSAGRSSGNTIYF	TGTGCCAGTTCGGCGGGCAGGAGCTCTGGAAACACCATATATTTT
-	TRBV7-9	TRBJ1-1	TRBD1	CASSFWDRVNTEAFF	TGTGCCAGCAGCTTTTGGGACAGGGTGAACACTGAAGCTTTCTTT
few	TRBV4-1	TRBJ2-1	TRBD1	CASSHRTGTAYNEQFF	TGCGCCAGCAGCCATCGGACAGGGACCGCCTACAATGAGCAGTTCTTC
few	TRBV12-3/TRBV12-4	TRBJ2-1	TRBD2	CASSPSVGNWGGLFQFF	TGTGCCAGCAGTCCTTCAGTAGGCAATTGGGGGGGTTTATTCCAGTTCTTC
once	TRBV9	TRBJ1-2	-	CASVGSGEEYGYTF	TGTGCCAGCGTAGGTTCGGGGGAAGAGTATGGCTACACCTTC
few	TRBV7-2	TRBJ2-7	-	CASSSGQNYEQYF	TGTGCCAGCAGCTCGGGCCAGAACTACGAGCAGTACTTC
few	TRBV14	TRBJ2-2	TRBD1	CASSLDRASGELFF	TGTGCCAGCAGCCTCGACAGGGCATCCGGGGAGCTGTTTTTT
-	TRBV27	TRBJ1-5	TRBD1	CASSLSGGTGFQPQHF	TGTGCCAGCAGTTTATCCGGCGGGACAGGGTTTCAGCCCCAGCATTTT
few	TRBV7-2	TRBJ2-3	-	CASSLGGRGTDTQYF	TGTGCCAGCAGCTTAGGGGGCAGGGGCACAGATACGCAGTATTTT
-	TRBV7-9	TRBJ1-4	TRBD1	CASSSDRAGKLFF	TGTGCCAGCAGCTCGGACAGGGCCGGAAAACTGTTTTTT